The source of this TCR beta chain is a study of cytomegalovirus exposure and HLA in healthy donors. It was with 60 Vbeta and 13 Jbeta primers that the PCR ran. Data came from immunoSEQ multiplex PCR; TCRdb stores just in-frame clones and leaves some out. The sample yields approximately 170,000 clones, 80% seen once. Regarding this clone: What it recognizes is unknown.

The study's findings and limits: Analysis was carried out at a later point, and it linked a missense DCLRE1C variant to TCR beta V- and J-gene trimming.

The germline V gene has CDR1 LGHNA and CDR2 YSLEER. J was trimmed by 5 bases and V by 0 bases; bases with no gene match: 2. The length of the CDR3 is 15 residues. This sequence joins TRBV4-3 and TRBJ2-1; 9 bases fit TRBD2. Sequencing was carried out using PBMCs. The TCR sequence derives from a woman aged 50 to 65 in good health and CMV-seropositive. The chain's CDR3 is CASSQDLAGNNEQFF. The DNA of the CDR3 is TGCGCCAGCAGCCAAGATCTAGCGGGAAACAATGAGCAGTTCTTC.